The 7 T cell receptor beta chains listed next were all sequenced from one sample in a study of blood T cell repertoires in COVID-19 (TCRdb year 2020). Libraries were built with the immunoSEQ multiplex PCR assay. TCRdb mirrors the immuneACCESS table, restricted to in-frame sequences. Some clones are absent from its copies; in checked studies, under half trace to an unresolved V gene, and the reason for the others is unknown. For this sample there are approximately 100,000 clones; around 80% appear just once. Jointly, the top ten make up around a quarter of the sample. Sequenced sample: peripheral blood. The receptors shown here come from an older man with acute or convalescent COVID-19.

The chain recombines TRBV30 with TRBJ2-5, with 13 bases matching TRBD2. The junction had 10 bases not matched to a gene; V was cut back by 5 bases and J by 4 bases. CDR1 is GTSNPN and CDR2 is SVGIG in the germline V gene (reference sequence). CDR3 length: 16 amino acids. CDR3 bases: TGTGCCTGGGATGGGACTAGCGGGGTAGGGGGAGAGACCCAGTACTTC. The encoded protein is CAWDGTSGVGGETQYF.

This clone occurred a few times. V and J are TRBV12-3 or TRBV12-4 and TRBJ2-3; D not resolved. V lost 5 bases and J lost 2, with 5 bases in between. The CDR3 is 12 residues long. The CDR3 coding sequence is TGTGCCAGCAGTCAATCCACAGATACGCAGTATTTT. As protein: CASSQSTDTQYF.

The rearrangement joins TRBV6-4 to TRBJ2-1, with 10 nucleotides matching TRBD2. This CDR3 is built from 16 residues. The V gene's germline CDR1 is MRHNA and CDR2 SNTAGT. Unmatched junction bases numbered 7, after V lost 4 bases and J lost 4 bases. This CDR3 reads CASSVGSGRDYNEQFF. The CDR3 DNA is TGTGCCAGCAGTGTCGGCAGCGGGAGGGATTACAATGAGCAGTTCTTC.

The chain is built from TRBV12-3 or TRBV12-4 and TRBJ2-3, with D maybe TRBD2 (7 bases). The V end lost 8 bases, the J end lost 10 bases, and 16 bases lay between the germline ends. The CDR3 consists of 12 residues. The CDR3 DNA is TGTGCCAGCCCGAGGGGGGGCGCGTCGCAGTATTTT. Its translation: CASPRGGASQYF.

The J gene is TRBJ2-2, the V gene TRBV7-9; D possibly corresponds to TRBD2 (6 bases). The germline V gene encodes CDR1 SEHNR and CDR2 FQNEAQ (reference sequence). The CDR3 consists of 15 residues. V was trimmed by 5 bases and J by 3 bases, leaving 13 bases between them. The chain's CDR3 is CASSIRGLHTGELFF. Written as DNA, the CDR3 is TGTGCCAGCAGCATCCGGGGACTTCACACCGGGGAGCTGTTTTTT.

The chain recombines TRBV5-4 with TRBJ2-1; 7 bases fit TRBD2. From germline, CDR1 is SGHNT and CDR2 YYREEE (reference sequence). The CDR3 contains 17 residues. V dropped 3 bases and J dropped 5; count of bases not matched to a gene: 14. The CDR3 sequence: CASSSLGRGGLNNEQFF. CDR3 DNA: TGTGCCAGCAGCTCTTTGGGAAGGGGAGGGCTTAACAATGAGCAGTTCTTC.

The V and J genes are TRBV4-3 and TRBJ1-5; 10 nucleotides agree with TRBD1. V lost 1 base to trimming and J lost 9 bases; unmatched junction nucleotides: 3. The length of the CDR3 is 14 residues. Germline V gene lookup returns CDR1 LGHNA and CDR2 YSLEER. The CDR3 DNA reads TGCGCCAGCAGCCAAGGGGGACAGGGGAGGCCCCAGCATTTT. Translated: CASSQGGQGRPQHF.